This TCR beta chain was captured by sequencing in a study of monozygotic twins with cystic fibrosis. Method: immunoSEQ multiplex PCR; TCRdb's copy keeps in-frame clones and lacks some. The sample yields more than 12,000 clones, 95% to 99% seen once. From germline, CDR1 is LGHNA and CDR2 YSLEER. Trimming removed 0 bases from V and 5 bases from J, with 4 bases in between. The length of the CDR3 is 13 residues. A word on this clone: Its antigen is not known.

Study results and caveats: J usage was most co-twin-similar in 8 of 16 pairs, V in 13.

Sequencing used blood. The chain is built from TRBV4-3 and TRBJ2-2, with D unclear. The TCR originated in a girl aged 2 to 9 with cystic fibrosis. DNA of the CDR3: TGCGCCAGCAGCCAAGACCTAACCGGGGAGCTGTTTTTT. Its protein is CASSQDLTGELFF.